The TCR beta chain described here comes from a study of blood T cell repertoires in COVID-19. The method was immunoSEQ multiplex PCR; TCRdb's version includes in-frame clones alone and lacks a portion of them. The data contain fewer than 350,000 clones, roughly 91% of them seen just once; the ten biggest clones take up about 2.1%. Ages ranged from about 18 to 89 years, with residence in fewer than 25 US areas. The germline V gene has CDR1 LGHNA and CDR2 YSLEER. CDR3 length equals 15 residues. V lost 0 bases and J lost 7; bases outside the gene matches: 5. Sequencing was performed on PBMCs or T cells enriched from blood (not recorded which). The receptor comes from a woman aged 40 to 55 with acute COVID-19. J is TRBJ1-4 and V is TRBV4-3; 7 bases are a match to TRBD1. CDR3 residues: CASSQEEGAGEKLFF. In DNA form, the CDR3 reads TGCGCCAGCAGCCAAGAGGAGGGGGCAGGTGAAAAACTGTTTTTT.